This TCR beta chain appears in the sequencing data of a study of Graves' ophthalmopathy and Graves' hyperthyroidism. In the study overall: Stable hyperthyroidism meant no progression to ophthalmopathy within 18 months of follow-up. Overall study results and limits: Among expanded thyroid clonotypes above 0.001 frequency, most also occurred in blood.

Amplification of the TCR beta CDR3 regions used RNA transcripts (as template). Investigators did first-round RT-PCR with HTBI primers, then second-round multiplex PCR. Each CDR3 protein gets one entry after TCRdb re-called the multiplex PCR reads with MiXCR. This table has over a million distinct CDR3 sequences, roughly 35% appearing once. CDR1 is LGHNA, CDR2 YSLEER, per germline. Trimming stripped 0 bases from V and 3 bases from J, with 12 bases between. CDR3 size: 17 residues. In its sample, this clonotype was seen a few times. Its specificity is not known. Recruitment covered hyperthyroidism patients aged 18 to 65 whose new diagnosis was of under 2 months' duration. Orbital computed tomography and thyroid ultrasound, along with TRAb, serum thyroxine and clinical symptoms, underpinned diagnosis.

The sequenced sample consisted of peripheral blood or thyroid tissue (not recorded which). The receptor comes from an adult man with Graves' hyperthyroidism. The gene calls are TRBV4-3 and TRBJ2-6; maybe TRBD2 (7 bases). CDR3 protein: CASSQDLGGVGANVLTF. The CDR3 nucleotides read TGCGCCAGCAGCCAAGATCTAGGGGGGGTTGGGGCCAACGTCCTGACTTTC.